This TCR beta chain was recorded in a study of monozygotic twins with inflammatory bowel disease. Study-level results: Clonotype sharing was lower in IBD patients than healthy twins, most markedly with disease activity.

To note about this clonotype: Its antigen is not known.

Germline values: CDR1 SEHNR, CDR2 FQNEAQ (reference sequence). There are 13 residues in the CDR3. TCRdb reprocessed the 5' RACE reads and keeps a single row for each CDR3 protein, giving no DNA. Recorded for this sample: approximately 150,000 distinct CDR3 sequences. The sample consisted of blood. The sequence was obtained from a human donor with ulcerative colitis or Crohn's disease, or a healthy co-twin of an affected twin (not recorded which). The chain has TRBV7-9 and TRBJ2-7; TCRdb's D call of TRBD1 is untestable without DNA. CDR3 protein: CASRSGQNYEQYF.